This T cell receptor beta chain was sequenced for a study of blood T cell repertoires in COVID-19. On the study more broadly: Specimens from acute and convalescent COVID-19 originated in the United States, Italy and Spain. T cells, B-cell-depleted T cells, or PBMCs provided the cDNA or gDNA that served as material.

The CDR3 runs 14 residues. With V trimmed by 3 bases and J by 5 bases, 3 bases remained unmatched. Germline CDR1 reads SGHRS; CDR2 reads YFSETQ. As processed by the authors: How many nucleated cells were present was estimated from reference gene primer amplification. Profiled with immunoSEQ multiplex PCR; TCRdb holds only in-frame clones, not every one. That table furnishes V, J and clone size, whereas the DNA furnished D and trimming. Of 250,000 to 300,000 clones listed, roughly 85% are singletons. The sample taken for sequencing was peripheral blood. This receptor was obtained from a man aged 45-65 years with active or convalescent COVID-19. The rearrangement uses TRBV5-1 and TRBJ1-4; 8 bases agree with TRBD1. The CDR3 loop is CASSSDRANEKLFF. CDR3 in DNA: TGCGCCAGCAGCTCGGACAGGGCGAATGAAAAACTGTTTTTT.